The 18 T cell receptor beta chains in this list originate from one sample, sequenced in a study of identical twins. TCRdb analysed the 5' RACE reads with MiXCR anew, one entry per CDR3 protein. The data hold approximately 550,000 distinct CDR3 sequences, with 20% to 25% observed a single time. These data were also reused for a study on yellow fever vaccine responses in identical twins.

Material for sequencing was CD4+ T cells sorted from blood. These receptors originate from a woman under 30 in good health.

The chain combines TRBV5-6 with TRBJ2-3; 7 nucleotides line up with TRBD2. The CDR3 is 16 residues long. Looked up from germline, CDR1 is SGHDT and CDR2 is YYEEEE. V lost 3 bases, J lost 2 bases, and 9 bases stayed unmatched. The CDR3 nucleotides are TGTGCCAGCAGCTATCCGGGACTACAATTCACAGATACGCAGTATTTT. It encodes CASSYPGLQFTDTQYF.

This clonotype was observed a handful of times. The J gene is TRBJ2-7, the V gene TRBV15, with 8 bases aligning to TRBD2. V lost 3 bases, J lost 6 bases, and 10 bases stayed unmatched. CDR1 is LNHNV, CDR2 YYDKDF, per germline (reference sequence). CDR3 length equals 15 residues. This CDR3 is CATSRRVAGIIEQYF. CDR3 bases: TGTGCCACCAGCAGGAGAGTAGCGGGGATTATCGAGCAGTACTTC.

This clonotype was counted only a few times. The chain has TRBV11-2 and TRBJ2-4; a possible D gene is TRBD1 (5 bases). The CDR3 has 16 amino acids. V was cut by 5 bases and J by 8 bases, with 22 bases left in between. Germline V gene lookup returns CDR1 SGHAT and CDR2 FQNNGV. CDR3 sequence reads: CASSPWGAGFEDIQYF. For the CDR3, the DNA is TGTGCCAGCAGCCCCTGGGGCGCTGGTTTTGAAGACATTCAGTACTTC.

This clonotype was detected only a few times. In nucleotides, the CDR3 is TGTGCCACCAGTGTTGAGGACGCGGTAGCTTTCTTT. It yields the protein CATSVEDAVAFF. The chain combines TRBV24-1 with TRBJ1-1, with D hard to call. Trimming took 5 bases from V and 10 from J, leaving 13 bases between them. From germline, CDR1 is KGHDR and CDR2 SFDVKD. The CDR3 spans 12 residues.

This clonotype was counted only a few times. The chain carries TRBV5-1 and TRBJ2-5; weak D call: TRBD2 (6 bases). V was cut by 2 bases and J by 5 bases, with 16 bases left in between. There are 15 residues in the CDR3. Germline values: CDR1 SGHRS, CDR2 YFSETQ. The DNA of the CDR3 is TGCGCCAGCAGCTTTGGGGGGAGTCAGGAGGAGACCCAGTACTTC. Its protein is CASSFGGSQEETQYF.

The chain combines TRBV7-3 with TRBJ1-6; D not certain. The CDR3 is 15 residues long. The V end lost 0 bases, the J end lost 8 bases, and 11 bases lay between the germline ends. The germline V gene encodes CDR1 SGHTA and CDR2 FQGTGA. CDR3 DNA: TGTGCCAGCAGCTTAACAGGGTCAGACGATTCACCCCTCCACTTT. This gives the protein CASSLTGSDDSPLHF.

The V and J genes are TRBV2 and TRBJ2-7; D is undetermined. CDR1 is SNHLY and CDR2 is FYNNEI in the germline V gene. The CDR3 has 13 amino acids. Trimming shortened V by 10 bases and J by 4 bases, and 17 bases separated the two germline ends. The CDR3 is CATRAPDQYEQYF. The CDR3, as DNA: TGTGCCACTCGGGCGCCGGACCAATACGAGCAGTACTTC.

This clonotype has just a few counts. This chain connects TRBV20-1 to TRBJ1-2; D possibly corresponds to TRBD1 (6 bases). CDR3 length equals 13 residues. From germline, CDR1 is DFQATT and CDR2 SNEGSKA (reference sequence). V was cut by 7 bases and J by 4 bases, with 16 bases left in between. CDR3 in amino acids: CSGWTAFLYGYTF. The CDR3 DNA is TGCAGTGGCTGGACAGCCTTCCTCTATGGCTACACCTTC.

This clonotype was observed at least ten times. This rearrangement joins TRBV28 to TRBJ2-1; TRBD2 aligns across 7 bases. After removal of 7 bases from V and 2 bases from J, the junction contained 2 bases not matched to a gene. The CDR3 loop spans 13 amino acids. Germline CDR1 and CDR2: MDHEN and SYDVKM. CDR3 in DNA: TGTGCCAGCATCAGCGGGACCTACAATGAGCAGTTCTTC. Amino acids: CASISGTYNEQFF.

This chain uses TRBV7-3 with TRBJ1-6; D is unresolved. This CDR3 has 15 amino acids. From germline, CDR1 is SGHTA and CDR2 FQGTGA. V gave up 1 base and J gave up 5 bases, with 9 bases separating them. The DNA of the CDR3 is TGTGCCAGCAGCTTAATGTCAGGAGATAATTCACCCCTCCACTTT. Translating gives CASSLMSGDNSPLHF.

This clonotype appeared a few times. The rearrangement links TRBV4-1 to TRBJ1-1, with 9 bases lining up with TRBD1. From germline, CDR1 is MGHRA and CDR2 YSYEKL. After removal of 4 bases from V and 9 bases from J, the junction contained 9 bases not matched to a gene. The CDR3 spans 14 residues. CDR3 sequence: CASSRSGTGLQAFF. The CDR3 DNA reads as TGCGCCAGCAGCCGATCCGGGACAGGGCTCCAAGCTTTCTTT.

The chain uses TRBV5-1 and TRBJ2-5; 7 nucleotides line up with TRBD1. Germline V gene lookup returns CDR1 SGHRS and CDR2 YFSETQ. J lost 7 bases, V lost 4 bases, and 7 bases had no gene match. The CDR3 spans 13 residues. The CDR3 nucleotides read TGCGCCAGCAGCCCCGAGGGGGCAGGGACCCAGTACTTC. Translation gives CASSPEGAGTQYF.

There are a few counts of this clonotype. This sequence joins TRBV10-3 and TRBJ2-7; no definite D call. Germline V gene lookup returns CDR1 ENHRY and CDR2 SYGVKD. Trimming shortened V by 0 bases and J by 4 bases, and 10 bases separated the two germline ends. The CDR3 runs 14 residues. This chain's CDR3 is CAISESRPLYEQYF. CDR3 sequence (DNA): TGTGCCATCAGTGAGTCGAGACCCTTATACGAGCAGTACTTC.

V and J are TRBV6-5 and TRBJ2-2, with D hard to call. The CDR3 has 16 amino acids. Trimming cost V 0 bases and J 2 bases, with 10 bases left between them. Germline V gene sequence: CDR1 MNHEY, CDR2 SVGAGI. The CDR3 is CASSYSRWQNTGELFF. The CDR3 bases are TGTGCCAGCAGTTACTCGAGATGGCAAAACACCGGGGAGCTGTTTTTT.

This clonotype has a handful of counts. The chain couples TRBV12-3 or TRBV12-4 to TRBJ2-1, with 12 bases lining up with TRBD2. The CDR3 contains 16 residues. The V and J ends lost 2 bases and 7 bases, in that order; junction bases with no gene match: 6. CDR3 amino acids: CASSLRLAGVRNEQFF. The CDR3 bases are TGTGCCAGCAGTTTAAGACTAGCGGGAGTGAGGAATGAGCAGTTCTTC.

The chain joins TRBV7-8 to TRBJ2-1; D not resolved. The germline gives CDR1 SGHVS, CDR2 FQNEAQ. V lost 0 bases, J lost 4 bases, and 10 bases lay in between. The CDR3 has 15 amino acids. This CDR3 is CASSLAATLYNEQFF. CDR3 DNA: TGTGCCAGCAGCTTAGCTGCCACACTTTACAATGAGCAGTTCTTC. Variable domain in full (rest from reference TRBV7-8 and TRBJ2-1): GAGVSQSPRYKVAKRGQDVALRCDPISGHVSLFWYQQALGQGPEFLTYFQNEAQLDKSGLPSDRFFAERPEGSVSTLKIQRTQQEDSAVYLCASSLAATLYNEQFFGPGTRLTVL.

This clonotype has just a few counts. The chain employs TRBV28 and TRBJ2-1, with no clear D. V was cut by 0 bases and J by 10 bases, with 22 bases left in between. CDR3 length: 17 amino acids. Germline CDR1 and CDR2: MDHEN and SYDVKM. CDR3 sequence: CASSLWYVKVSKGEQFF. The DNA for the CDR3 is TGTGCCAGCAGTTTATGGTACGTGAAGGTTTCCAAAGGGGAGCAGTTCTTC.

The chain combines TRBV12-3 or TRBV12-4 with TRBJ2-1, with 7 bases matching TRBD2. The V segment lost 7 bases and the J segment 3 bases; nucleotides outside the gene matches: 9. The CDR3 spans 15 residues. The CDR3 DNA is TGTGCCAGCAACCCTAGCGGAACTAGCTACAATGAGCAGTTCTTC. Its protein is CASNPSGTSYNEQFF.